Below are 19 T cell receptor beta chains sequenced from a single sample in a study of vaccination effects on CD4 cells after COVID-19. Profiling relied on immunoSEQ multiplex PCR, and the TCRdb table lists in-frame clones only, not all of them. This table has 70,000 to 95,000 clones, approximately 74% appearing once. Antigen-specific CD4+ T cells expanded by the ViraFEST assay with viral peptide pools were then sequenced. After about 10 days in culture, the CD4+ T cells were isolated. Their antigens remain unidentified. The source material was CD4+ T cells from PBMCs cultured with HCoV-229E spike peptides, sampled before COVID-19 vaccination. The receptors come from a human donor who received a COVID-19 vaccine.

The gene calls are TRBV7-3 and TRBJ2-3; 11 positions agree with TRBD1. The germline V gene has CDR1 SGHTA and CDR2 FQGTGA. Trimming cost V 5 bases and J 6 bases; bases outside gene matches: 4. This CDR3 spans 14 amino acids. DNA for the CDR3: TGTGCCAGCAGCATCCGGGACAGGGGGGATACGCAGTATTTT. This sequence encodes CASSIRDRGDTQYF.

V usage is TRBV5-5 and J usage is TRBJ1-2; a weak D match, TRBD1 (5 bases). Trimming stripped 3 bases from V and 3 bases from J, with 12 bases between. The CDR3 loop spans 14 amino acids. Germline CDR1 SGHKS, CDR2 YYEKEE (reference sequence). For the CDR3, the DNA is TGTGCCAGCAGCTCTATCAGGGCTGACTATGGCTACACCTTC. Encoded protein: CASSSIRADYGYTF.

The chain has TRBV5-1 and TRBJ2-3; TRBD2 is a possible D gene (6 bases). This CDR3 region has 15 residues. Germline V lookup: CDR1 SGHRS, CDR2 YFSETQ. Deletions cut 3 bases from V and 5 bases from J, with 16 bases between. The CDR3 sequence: CASSSGLTLRDTQYF. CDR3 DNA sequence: TGCGCCAGCAGCTCTGGACTAACCCTCAGAGATACGCAGTATTTT.

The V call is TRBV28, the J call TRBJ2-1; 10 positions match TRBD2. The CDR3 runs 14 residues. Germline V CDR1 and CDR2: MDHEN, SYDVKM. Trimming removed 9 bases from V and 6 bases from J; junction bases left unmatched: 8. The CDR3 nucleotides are TGTGCCAGTATTAGCGGGGGGCTCTCCAATGAGCAGTTCTTC. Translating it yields CASISGGLSNEQFF.

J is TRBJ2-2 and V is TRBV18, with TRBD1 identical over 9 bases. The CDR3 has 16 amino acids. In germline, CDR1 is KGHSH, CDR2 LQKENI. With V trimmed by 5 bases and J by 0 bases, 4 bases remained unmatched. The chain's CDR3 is CASSYNRGPNTGELFF. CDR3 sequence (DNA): TGTGCCAGCTCATACAACAGGGGGCCGAACACCGGGGAGCTGTTTTTT.

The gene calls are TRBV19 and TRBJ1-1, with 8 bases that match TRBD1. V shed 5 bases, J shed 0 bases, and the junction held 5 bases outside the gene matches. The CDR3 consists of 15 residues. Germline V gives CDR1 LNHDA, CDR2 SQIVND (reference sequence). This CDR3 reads CASSPRTGLNTEAFF. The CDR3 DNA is TGTGCCAGTAGTCCAAGGACAGGGTTGAACACTGAAGCTTTCTTT.

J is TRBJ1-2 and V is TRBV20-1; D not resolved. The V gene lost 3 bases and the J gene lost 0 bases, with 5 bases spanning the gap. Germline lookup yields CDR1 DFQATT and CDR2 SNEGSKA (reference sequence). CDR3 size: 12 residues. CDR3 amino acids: CSASQANYGYTF. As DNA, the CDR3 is TGCAGTGCTAGTCAAGCTAACTATGGCTACACCTTC.

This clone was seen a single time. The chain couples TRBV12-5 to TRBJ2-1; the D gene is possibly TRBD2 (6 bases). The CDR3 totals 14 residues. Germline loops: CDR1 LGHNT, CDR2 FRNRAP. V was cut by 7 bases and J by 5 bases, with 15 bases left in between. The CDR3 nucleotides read TGTGCTAGTGCTTGGAGGGAGTCCGACAATGAGCAGTTCTTC. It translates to CASAWRESDNEQFF.

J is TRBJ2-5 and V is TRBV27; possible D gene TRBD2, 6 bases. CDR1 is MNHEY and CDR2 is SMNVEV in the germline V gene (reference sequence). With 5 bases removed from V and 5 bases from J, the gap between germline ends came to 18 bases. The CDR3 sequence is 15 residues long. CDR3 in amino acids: CASSPYQGLEETQYF. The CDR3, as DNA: TGTGCCAGCAGTCCATACCAGGGACTGGAGGAGACCCAGTACTTC.

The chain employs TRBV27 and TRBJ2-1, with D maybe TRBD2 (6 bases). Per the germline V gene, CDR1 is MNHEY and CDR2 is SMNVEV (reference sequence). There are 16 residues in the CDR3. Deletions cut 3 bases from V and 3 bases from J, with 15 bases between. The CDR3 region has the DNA TGTGCCAGCAGTTTTGTTGGGGGGTCCCTCTACAATGAGCAGTTCTTC. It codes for CASSFVGGSLYNEQFF.

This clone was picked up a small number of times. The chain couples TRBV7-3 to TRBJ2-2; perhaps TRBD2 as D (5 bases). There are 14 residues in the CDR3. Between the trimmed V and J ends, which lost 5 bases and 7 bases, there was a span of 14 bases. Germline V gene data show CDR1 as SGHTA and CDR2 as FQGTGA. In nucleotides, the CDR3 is TGTGCCAGCAGCCAGGCTAGCACGGTCGGGGAGCTGTTTTTT. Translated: CASSQASTVGELFF.

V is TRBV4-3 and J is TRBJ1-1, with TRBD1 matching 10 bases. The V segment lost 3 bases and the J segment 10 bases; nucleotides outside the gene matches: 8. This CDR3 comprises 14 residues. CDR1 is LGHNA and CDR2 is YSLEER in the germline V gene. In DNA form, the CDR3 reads TGCGCCAGCAGCCAGGCTGGACAGGGGGTAGGAGCTTTCTTT. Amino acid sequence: CASSQAGQGVGAFF.

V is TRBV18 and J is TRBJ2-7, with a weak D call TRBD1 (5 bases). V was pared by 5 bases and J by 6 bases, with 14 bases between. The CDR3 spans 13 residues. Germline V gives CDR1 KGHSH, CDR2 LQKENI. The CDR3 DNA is TGTGCCAGCTCAAATTCAGGGTCTGGCGAGCAGTACGTC. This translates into CASSNSGSGEQYV.

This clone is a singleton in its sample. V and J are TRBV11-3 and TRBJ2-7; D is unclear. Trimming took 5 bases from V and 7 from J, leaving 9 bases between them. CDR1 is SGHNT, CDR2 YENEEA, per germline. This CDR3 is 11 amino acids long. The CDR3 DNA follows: TGTGCCAGCAGCGCAGTACGGGAGCAGTACGTC. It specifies CASSAVREQYV.

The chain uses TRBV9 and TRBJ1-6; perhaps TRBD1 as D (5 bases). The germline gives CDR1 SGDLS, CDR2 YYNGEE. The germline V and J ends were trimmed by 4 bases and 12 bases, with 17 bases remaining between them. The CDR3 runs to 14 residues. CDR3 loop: CASSLDGAYEPLHF. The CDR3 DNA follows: TGTGCCAGCAGCCTCGACGGGGCTTATGAACCCCTCCACTTT. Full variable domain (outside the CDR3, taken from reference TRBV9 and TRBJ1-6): DSGVTQTPKHLITATGQRVTLRCSPRSGDLSVYWYQQSLDQGLQFLIQYYNGEERAKGNILERFSAQQFPDLHSELNLSSLELGDSALYFCASSLDGAYEPLHFGNGTRLTVT.

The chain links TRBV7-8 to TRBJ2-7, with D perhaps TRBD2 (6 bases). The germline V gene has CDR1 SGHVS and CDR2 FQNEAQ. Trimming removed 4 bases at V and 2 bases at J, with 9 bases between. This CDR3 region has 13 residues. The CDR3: CASSYGTPYEQYV. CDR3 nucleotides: TGTGCCAGCAGCTATGGGACTCCCTACGAGCAGTACGTC.

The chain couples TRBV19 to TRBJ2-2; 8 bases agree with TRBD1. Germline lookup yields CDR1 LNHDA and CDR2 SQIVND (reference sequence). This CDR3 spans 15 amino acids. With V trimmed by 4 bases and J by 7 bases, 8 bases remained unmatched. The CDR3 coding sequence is TGTGCCAGTAGTAGAGGGTCAGGGGGCGGCGGGGAGCTGTTTTTT. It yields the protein CASSRGSGGGGELFF.

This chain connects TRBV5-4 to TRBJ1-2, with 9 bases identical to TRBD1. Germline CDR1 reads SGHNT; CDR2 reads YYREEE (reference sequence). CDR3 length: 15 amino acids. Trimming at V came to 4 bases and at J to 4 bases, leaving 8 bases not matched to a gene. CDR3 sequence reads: CASSDADRGVYGYTF. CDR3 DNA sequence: TGTGCCAGCAGCGACGCGGACAGGGGAGTCTATGGCTACACCTTC.

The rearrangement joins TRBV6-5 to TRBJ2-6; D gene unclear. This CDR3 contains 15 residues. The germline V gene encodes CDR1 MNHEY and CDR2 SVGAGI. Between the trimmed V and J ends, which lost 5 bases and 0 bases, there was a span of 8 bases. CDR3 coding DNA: TGTGCCAGCAGTCCTTCCCACTCTGGGGCCAACGTCCTGACTTTC. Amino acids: CASSPSHSGANVLTF.